This T cell receptor beta chain emerged from a study of T-cell memory formation after mild COVID-19. Regarding the study as a whole: The finding that pre-infection memory included some responding clones suggested that cross-reactive memory joined. CD4+ clones that contracted lay mainly in CM and EM; CD8+ ones lay in EMRA. Clones that got smaller from day 15 to 85 had even CD4/CD8, while clones growing later tipped toward CD4+.

This clonotype was picked up a small number of times. Its specificity is not known. The 5'RACE method, run with constant-segment primers, produced TCR alpha and TCR beta cDNA libraries (carrying sample barcodes and UMIs). TCRdb used MiXCR to reprocess the 5' RACE reads, holding one entry per CDR3 protein. The table has roughly 550,000 distinct CDR3 sequences, about a fifth seen once; the top ten hold roughly an eighth. The CDR3 totals 18 residues. V was clipped by 0 bases and J by 2 bases, with 16 bases between them. Germline loops: CDR1 LNHNV, CDR2 YYDKDF (reference sequence). The sequencing sample was made of PBMCs or a T cell subset sorted from them (not recorded which). The chain is built from TRBV15 and TRBJ2-2; the D is unclear. This receptor was taken from an adult woman who had mild COVID-19 (a few samples of this study predate the infection). Cell type and time point are not known. The CDR3 reads CATSRDGTKRQNTGELFF. The CDR3 region has the DNA TGTGCCACCAGCAGAGATGGCACTAAACGTCAAAACACCGGGGAGCTGTTTTTT. Combining the CDR3 with reference TRBV15 and TRBJ2-2 gives the whole variable domain DAMVIQNPRYQVTQFGKPVTLSCSQTLNHNVMYWYQQKSSQAPKLLFHYYDKDFNNEADTPDNFQSRRPNTSFCFLDIRSPGLGDTAMYLCATSRDGTKRQNTGELFFGEGSRLTVL.